One and the same sample provided the 31 T cell receptor beta chains below, sequenced in a study of cytomegalovirus exposure and HLA in healthy donors. PCR was performed using 60 Vbeta and 13 Jbeta primers. Sequencing used immunoSEQ multiplex PCR; TCRdb keeps in-frame clones, though not all of them. There are around 190,000 clones in the sample, with roughly 0.98% held by the top ten. Sample: PBMCs. The source is a young woman in good health and CMV-seropositive.

The V call is TRBV7-9, the J call TRBJ2-5; 11 nucleotides agree with TRBD1. CDR3 length: 17 amino acids. V was clipped by 0 bases and J by 6 bases; unmatched bases: 9. Per germline, CDR1 SEHNR and CDR2 FQNEAQ (reference sequence). In DNA, the CDR3 is TGTGCCAGCAGCTTAGCCGATCCGGGACAGGGGGTGAAGACCCAGTACTTC. Protein product: CASSLADPGQGVKTQYF.

The chain recombines TRBV7-9 with TRBJ1-2; TRBD1 matches 7 bases. The J segment lost 4 bases and the V segment lost 5 bases, leaving 7 bases of the junction unmatched. CDR1 is SEHNR, CDR2 FQNEAQ, per germline (reference sequence). The CDR3 contains 14 residues. The CDR3 here is CASSLQGVIYGYTF. The CDR3 nucleotides read TGTGCCAGCAGCCTTCAGGGGGTCATCTATGGCTACACCTTC.

The genes are TRBV28 and TRBJ2-7; TRBD1 agrees at 7 bases. V lost 6 bases to trimming and J lost 5 bases; unmatched junction nucleotides: 13. The germline gives CDR1 MDHEN, CDR2 SYDVKM. The CDR3 loop spans 15 amino acids. CDR3 coding DNA: TGTGCCAGCAGGGGAATGGACAGGCCCAGCGACGAGCAGTACTTC. It specifies CASRGMDRPSDEQYF.

The chain combines TRBV5-1 with TRBJ2-2; a weak D match, TRBD1 (7 bases). V was clipped by 3 bases and J by 3 bases, with 12 bases between them. Germline V CDR1 and CDR2: SGHRS, YFSETQ. This CDR3 is 15 amino acids long. CDR3 sequence: CASSSGGTHTGELFF. The CDR3 DNA reads TGCGCCAGCAGCTCAGGGGGGACCCACACCGGGGAGCTGTTTTTT.

The CDR3 reads CASSYSVGGDGYTF. In DNA form, the CDR3 reads TGTGCCAGCAGTTACTCGGTAGGAGGAGATGGCTACACCTTC. The J gene is TRBJ1-2, the V gene TRBV6-5; no firm D call. V dropped 0 bases and J dropped 6 bases, with 11 bases sitting between them. Germline V lookup: CDR1 MNHEY, CDR2 SVGAGI. This CDR3 has 14 amino acids.

The rearrangement links TRBV10-1 to TRBJ1-1, with a tentative D call TRBD1 (6 bases). Germline V gene data show CDR1 as WNHNN and CDR2 as SYGVQD (reference sequence). CDR3 length: 13 residues. Trimming took off 8 bases at V and 3 bases at J, with 13 bases between the two ends. The CDR3: CASGTGFDTEAFF. DNA of the CDR3: TGCGCCAGCGGCACAGGGTTCGACACTGAAGCTTTCTTT.

In nucleotides, the CDR3 is TGTGCCAGTAGAAGGACAGGGAACACTGAAGCTTTCTTT. Translation: CASRRTGNTEAFF. This chain joins TRBV19 and TRBJ1-1; 7 bases fit TRBD1. The CDR3 spans 13 residues. J gave up 1 base and V 6 bases, and 2 bases lay outside the gene matches. Germline CDR1 and CDR2: LNHDA and SQIVND (reference sequence).

The rearrangement uses TRBV7-6 and TRBJ1-1; no clear D. Germline V gives CDR1 SGHVS, CDR2 FNYEAQ. The germline V and J ends were trimmed by 2 bases and 5 bases, with 12 bases remaining between them. CDR3 length: 14 residues. The CDR3 nucleotides are TGTGCCAGCAGCTTACCTTTACGGGGTACTGAAGCTTTCTTT. Its translation: CASSLPLRGTEAFF. Variable domain in full (rest from reference TRBV7-6 and TRBJ1-1): GAGVSQSPRYKVTKRGQDVALRCDPISGHVSLYWYRQALGQGPEFLTYFNYEAQQDKSGLPNDRFSAERPEGSISTLTIQRTEQRDSAMYRCASSLPLRGTEAFFGQGTRLTVV.

The V and J genes are TRBV6-4 and TRBJ2-7; 8 bases line up with TRBD1. Germline lookup yields CDR1 MRHNA and CDR2 SNTAGT. The CDR3 runs 17 residues. V was pared by 5 bases and J by 3 bases, with 15 bases of the junction left unmatched. The CDR3 nucleotides read TGTGCCAGCAGTAGAGACAGGGGCGTGGAGGGTAACTACGAGCAGTACTTC. Encoded protein: CASSRDRGVEGNYEQYF.

The V and J genes are TRBV15 and TRBJ1-5; a weak D match, TRBD1 (5 bases). Per the germline V gene, CDR1 is LNHNV and CDR2 is YYDKDF (reference sequence). V was trimmed by 1 base and J by 4 bases, leaving 14 bases between them. The CDR3 totals 16 residues. This CDR3 reads CATSRGRGQTNQPQHF. CDR3 coding DNA: TGTGCCACCAGCAGAGGGAGGGGCCAGACGAATCAGCCCCAGCATTTT.

This chain links TRBV30 with TRBJ2-2, with D possibly being TRBD2 (5 bases). CDR1 GTSNPN and CDR2 SVGIG come from the germline V gene (reference sequence). V was clipped by 0 bases and J by 6 bases, with 8 bases between them. The CDR3 covers 13 residues. CDR3 region: CAWSVRRAGELFF. The CDR3 bases are TGTGCCTGGAGTGTAAGGCGGGCCGGGGAGCTGTTTTTT.

This chain's CDR3 is CASFPGQGAPTRKLNTEAFF. The CDR3, as DNA: TGTGCCAGTTTTCCGGGACAGGGGGCGCCGACACGAAAACTGAACACTGAAGCTTTCTTT. This chain uses TRBV5-8 with TRBJ1-1, with TRBD1 matching 12 bases. CDR3 length: 20 amino acids. Germline trimming cut 8 bases from V and 0 bases from J; bases unmatched to any gene: 20. CDR1 is SGHTS and CDR2 is YDEGEE in the germline V gene.

The chain employs TRBV2 and TRBJ2-7; D may be TRBD1 (5 bases). V was pared by 6 bases and J by 0 bases, with 12 bases between. The CDR3 length is 14 residues. Germline V gene data show CDR1 as SNHLY and CDR2 as FYNNEI. The chain's CDR3 is CASRPGLSSYEQYF. DNA for the CDR3: TGTGCCAGCAGGCCAGGGTTGAGCTCCTACGAGCAGTACTTC.

The rearrangement links TRBV5-1 to TRBJ2-2, with 8 bases fitting TRBD1. After removal of 4 bases from V and 7 bases from J, the junction contained 12 bases not matched to a gene. The CDR3 runs to 16 residues. Germline V CDR1 and CDR2: SGHRS, YFSETQ. CDR3 in DNA: TGCGCCAGCAGCCATCCAGACAGGGGTTACGGCGGGGAGCTGTTTTTT. Translating it yields CASSHPDRGYGGELFF.

The chain is built from TRBV7-2 and TRBJ2-5, with 11 bases aligning to TRBD1. Looked up from germline, CDR1 is SGHTA and CDR2 is FQGNSA. The CDR3 loop spans 15 amino acids. The V segment lost 5 bases and the J segment 4 bases; nucleotides outside the gene matches: 6. The CDR3 loop is CASSPDRGRGETQYF. In DNA form, the CDR3 reads TGTGCCAGCAGCCCGGACAGGGGGCGGGGAGAGACCCAGTACTTC.

The V and J genes are TRBV6-1 and TRBJ2-1, with TRBD1 matching 8 bases. Trimming at V came to 6 bases and at J to 8 bases, leaving 6 bases not matched to a gene. CDR3 length: 13 residues. The germline V gene has CDR1 MNHNS and CDR2 SASEGT. CDR3 in amino acids: CASRDRDRYEQFF. The DNA for the CDR3 is TGTGCCAGCAGGGACAGGGATCGTTATGAGCAGTTCTTC.

This chain uses TRBV14 with TRBJ1-2; the D gene is possibly TRBD1 (5 bases). Trimming stripped 4 bases from V and 0 bases from J, with 6 bases between. CDR1 and CDR2 (germline): SGHDN, FVKESK. The CDR3 loop spans 13 amino acids. The CDR3 loop reads CASSPRANYGYTF. DNA for the CDR3: TGTGCCAGCAGCCCCAGGGCTAACTATGGCTACACCTTC.

The gene calls are TRBV28 and TRBJ1-5; TRBD1 might be the D (5 bases). The CDR3 runs 14 residues. The V end was cut by 4 bases, the J end by 3 bases, with 10 bases between. Germline V lookup: CDR1 MDHEN, CDR2 SYDVKM. The DNA for the CDR3 is TGTGCCAGCAGTTGGGGCGGCCACAATCAGCCCCAGCATTTT. This translates into CASSWGGHNQPQHF. The full variable domain, completed using reference TRBV28 and TRBJ1-5, is DVKVTQSSRYLVKRTGEKVFLECVQDMDHENMFWYRQDPGLGLRLIYFSYDVKMKEKGDIPEGYSVSREKKERFSLILESASTNQTSMYLCASSWGGHNQPQHFGDGTRLSIL.

V gene TRBV27 combines with J gene TRBJ2-2; D gene unclear. CDR3 length equals 13 residues. The germline V gene encodes CDR1 MNHEY and CDR2 SMNVEV (reference sequence). Trimming shortened V by 3 bases and J by 5 bases, and 7 bases separated the two germline ends. In DNA form, the CDR3 reads TGTGCCAGCAGTTTCCGGTGGACCGGGGAGCTGTTTTTT. Translated, it gives CASSFRWTGELFF.

The chain employs TRBV5-4 and TRBJ2-5; TRBD1 matches at 9 bases. V dropped 0 bases and J dropped 2; count of bases not matched to a gene: 5. Germline V gene lookup returns CDR1 SGHNT and CDR2 YYREEE (reference sequence). The CDR3 loop spans 16 amino acids. DNA of the CDR3: TGTGCCAGCAGCTTGGGTACAGGGGGCACTCAAGAGACCCAGTACTTC. Translating it yields CASSLGTGGTQETQYF.

The chain carries TRBV9 and TRBJ2-3; 12 nucleotides align to TRBD2. Germline-derived CDR1 and CDR2 are SGDLS and YYNGEE. This CDR3 region has 15 residues. Unmatched junction bases numbered 1, after V lost 1 base and J lost 4 bases. The CDR3 reads CASSVRLAGADTQYF. The CDR3 DNA follows: TGTGCCAGCAGCGTAAGACTAGCGGGAGCAGATACGCAGTATTTT.

The chain combines TRBV5-1 with TRBJ1-2; no firm D call. CDR1 and CDR2 (germline): SGHRS, YFSETQ. The CDR3 is 13 amino acids. Trimming stripped 1 base from V and 8 bases from J, with 12 bases between. In DNA, the CDR3 is TGCGCCAGCAGCTTGCAGGCTGGGGAGGGCTACACCTTC. It yields the protein CASSLQAGEGYTF. Variable domain in full (rest from reference TRBV5-1 and TRBJ1-2): KAGVTQTPRYLIKTRGQQVTLSCSPISGHRSVSWYQQTPGQGLQFLFEYFSETQRNKGNFPGRFSGRQFSNSRSEMNVSTLELGDSALYLCASSLQAGEGYTFGSGTRLTVV.

This rearrangement joins TRBV27 to TRBJ1-2, with TRBD1 identical over 8 bases. CDR3 length: 15 residues. Germline V CDR1 and CDR2: MNHEY, SMNVEV (reference sequence). V gave up 5 bases and J gave up 3 bases; unmatched junction bases: 8. The CDR3 protein is CASSADRAFYYGYTF. The CDR3, as DNA: TGTGCCAGCAGTGCGGACAGGGCATTTTACTATGGCTACACCTTC.

The rearrangement links TRBV6-4 to TRBJ1-1; no reliable D call. Germline CDR1 and CDR2: MRHNA and SNTAGT. The ends were cut back, 0 bases at V and 4 bases at J, with 6 bases in the middle. The CDR3 length is 13 residues. CDR3 region: CASSDSEGTEAFF. In nucleotides, the CDR3 is TGTGCCAGCAGTGACTCGGAGGGCACTGAAGCTTTCTTT.

J is TRBJ2-1 and V is TRBV4-1; possibly TRBD1 for D (6 bases). There are 16 residues in the CDR3. V lost 5 bases, J lost 0 bases, and 14 bases lay in between. Germline CDR1 and CDR2: MGHRA and YSYEKL. CDR3 region: CASSGGRDTSYNEQFF. CDR3 sequence (DNA): TGCGCCAGCAGCGGCGGCCGGGACACCTCCTACAATGAGCAGTTCTTC.

V and J are TRBV7-8 and TRBJ2-7; D might be TRBD1 (5 bases). The germline V and J ends were trimmed by 0 bases and 1 base, with 22 bases remaining between them. This CDR3 region has 19 residues. Germline-derived CDR1 and CDR2 are SGHVS and FQNEAQ. The CDR3 sequence is CASSLALLGSVRQSYEQYF. The DNA of the CDR3 is TGTGCCAGCAGCTTAGCATTGCTTGGATCTGTCCGACAGTCCTACGAGCAGTACTTC.

This chain connects TRBV18 to TRBJ2-1; D ambiguous. V lost 3 bases to trimming and J lost 5 bases, with 14 bases between them. Germline CDR1 KGHSH, CDR2 LQKENI. The CDR3 extends over 15 amino acids. The DNA for the CDR3 is TGTGCCAGCTCACCTATGACTGATTGGAACAATGAGCAGTTCTTC. Translating gives CASSPMTDWNNEQFF.

This chain uses TRBV11-3 with TRBJ2-2; TRBD2 aligns across 11 bases. J was trimmed by 8 bases and V by 5 bases; bases with no gene match: 7. There are 15 residues in the CDR3. Germline CDR1 and CDR2: SGHNT and YENEEA. In DNA form, the CDR3 reads TGTGCCAGCAGCCTACTAGCGGGAGTGGCAGGGGAGCTGTTTTTT. It is translated as CASSLLAGVAGELFF. The variable domain in full, with the rest retrieved from reference TRBV11-3 and TRBJ2-2, is EAGVVQSPRYKIIEKKQPVAFWCNPISGHNTLYWYLQNLGQGPELLIRYENEEAVDDSQLPKDRFSAERLKGVDSTLKIQPAELGDSAVYLCASSLLAGVAGELFFGEGSRLTVL.

The rearrangement joins TRBV10-1 to TRBJ1-5; D remains ambiguous. V lost 3 bases, J lost 7 bases, and 10 bases lay in between. Germline V gives CDR1 WNHNN, CDR2 SYGVQD (reference sequence). The CDR3 consists of 13 residues. CDR3 residues: CASSENLGQPQHF. The CDR3 nucleotides read TGCGCCAGCAGTGAAAATCTTGGCCAGCCCCAGCATTTT.

In DNA form, the CDR3 reads TGTGCCAGCAGCCCGACAGGGAAGTCCGAGCAGTACTTC. Protein product: CASSPTGKSEQYF. The genes are TRBV6-5 and TRBJ2-5; 7 positions agree with TRBD1. The DNA matches TRBJ2-7 better at its end, which makes the J call doubtful. Germline CDR1 MNHEY, CDR2 SVGAGI. The length of the CDR3 is 13 residues.

The rearrangement joins TRBV10-3 to TRBJ2-3; 10 nucleotides align to TRBD2. The V gene end was trimmed by 3 bases and the J gene end by 5 bases; junction bases not matched to a gene: 5. In germline, CDR1 is ENHRY, CDR2 SYGVKD. The CDR3 has 15 amino acids. The CDR3 region is CAISDQRGGEDTQYF. The CDR3 DNA reads TGTGCCATCAGTGATCAGCGGGGGGGCGAAGATACGCAGTATTTT.